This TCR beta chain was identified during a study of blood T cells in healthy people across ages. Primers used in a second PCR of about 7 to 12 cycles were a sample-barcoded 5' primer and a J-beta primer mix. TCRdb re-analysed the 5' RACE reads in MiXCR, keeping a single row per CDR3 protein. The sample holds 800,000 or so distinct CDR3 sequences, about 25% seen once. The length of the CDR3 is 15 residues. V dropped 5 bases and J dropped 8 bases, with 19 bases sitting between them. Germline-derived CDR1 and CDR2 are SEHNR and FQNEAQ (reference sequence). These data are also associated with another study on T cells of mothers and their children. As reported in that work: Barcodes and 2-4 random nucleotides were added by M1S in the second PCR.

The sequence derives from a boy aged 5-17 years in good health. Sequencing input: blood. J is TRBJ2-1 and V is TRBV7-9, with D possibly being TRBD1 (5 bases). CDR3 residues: CASSRDSLGPYEQFF. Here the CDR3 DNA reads TGTGCCAGCAGCCGTGACAGCCTTGGCCCATATGAGCAGTTCTTC. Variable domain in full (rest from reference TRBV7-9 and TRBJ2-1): DTGVSQNPRHKITKRGQNVTFRCDPISEHNRLYWYRQTLGQGPEFLTYFQNEAQLEKSRLLSDRFSAERPKGSFSTLEIQRTEQGDSAMYLCASSRDSLGPYEQFFGPGTRLTVL.